The rows below give T cell receptor beta chains drawn from one sample of a study of T cells in Graves' hyperthyroidism and ophthalmopathy. TCRdb re-called the multiplex PCR reads with MiXCR, one entry per CDR3 protein. The repertoire has approximately 350,000 distinct CDR3 sequences, about 15% of them found once; the top ten carry roughly 19%. Sequenced sample: blood. These receptors were collected from a woman between 55 and 75 years old with Graves' ophthalmopathy. Both conserved end residues are part of each CDR3. The order of the fields is clone size, CDR3 length, J gene, V gene, D gene, CDR3 DNA, CDR3 protein. D genes are given only for firm matches. Clone size is given for some rows only: seen once, a few or many times, or a class if the clone is expanded.

many	14	TRBJ2-5	TRBV3-1	NA	TGTGCCAGCAGCCAGGGGGGCGGGGTAGAGACCCAGTACTTC	CASSQGGGVETQYF
many	15	TRBJ2-1	TRBV12-3/TRBV12-4	NA	TGTGCCAGCAGTTTGGGCTACAAAGCCTACAATGAGCAGTTCTTC	CASSLGYKAYNEQFF
NA	14	TRBJ2-7	TRBV29-1	TRBD1	TGCAGCGTTGGGCAGGGACAGGGGAACTACGAGCAGTACTTC	CSVGQGQGNYEQYF
many	16	TRBJ1-1	TRBV12-3/TRBV12-4	TRBD1	TGTGCCAGCAGTTTAGGACAGGGGGCAATGAACACTGAAGCTTTCTTT	CASSLGQGAMNTEAFF
many	16	TRBJ2-1	TRBV28	TRBD2	TGTGCCAGCAGTTTCAGGGGAGCGGGGGAATACAATGAGCAGTTCTTC	CASSFRGAGEYNEQFF
many	12	TRBJ2-3	TRBV28	NA	TGTGCCAGTGGAACAACCACAGATACGCAGTATTTT	CASGTTTDTQYF
many	15	TRBJ1-6	TRBV5-1	TRBD1	TGCGCCAGCAGCTTGGCCGGGACAGAGAATTCACCCCTCCACTTT	CASSLAGTENSPLHF
many	14	TRBJ2-3	TRBV10-3	NA	TGTGCCATCGAAAATCCAGGTGACACAGATACGCAGTATTTT	CAIENPGDTDTQYF
few	13	TRBJ2-7	TRBV27	NA	TGTGCCAGCATTATAACAGGAAACTACGAGCAGTACTTC	CASIITGNYEQYF
few	15	TRBJ2-7	TRBV18	NA	TGTGCCAGCTCACCTCAGCGGGACATTACCTACGAGCAGTACTTC	CASSPQRDITYEQYF
NA	12	TRBJ1-6	TRBV12-3/TRBV12-4	NA	TGTGCCAGCAGTTTTGATAATTCACCCCTCCACTTT	CASSFDNSPLHF
many	13	TRBJ2-7	TRBV27	NA	TGTGCCAGCAGTTTAGCCAGGGCCCACGAGCAGTACTTC	CASSLARAHEQYF
NA	13	TRBJ2-7	TRBV15	NA	TGTGCCACCAGCAAAGGGTTAACCTACGAGCAGTACTTC	CATSKGLTYEQYF
many	13	TRBJ1-5	TRBV27	NA	TGTGCCAGCAGCTCGGATAGCAATCAGCCCCAGCATTTT	CASSSDSNQPQHF
NA	13	TRBJ2-5	TRBV20-1	NA	TGCAGTGCTTTCTCCGACTCAATTAAGACCCAGTACTTC	CSAFSDSIKTQYF
many	15	TRBJ2-5	TRBV28	NA	TGTGCCAGCAGTTCGGCAGGGTTGGAGCAAGAGACCCAGTACTTC	CASSSAGLEQETQYF
many	13	TRBJ2-1	TRBV7-3	NA	TGTGCCAGCAGCTTAACAGCCGACAATGAGCAGTTCTTC	CASSLTADNEQFF
many	18	TRBJ2-3	TRBV20-1	TRBD2	TGCAGTGCGGGCGGAGAGTCGAGGGGAGGGCCGGCGACAGATACGCAGTATTTT	CSAGGESRGGPATDTQYF
many	16	TRBJ2-7	TRBV7-9	NA	TGTGCCAGCAGTCCTTACCGGGGGACGGAGGGTTACGAGCAGTACTTC	CASSPYRGTEGYEQYF
few	16	TRBJ2-3	TRBV7-8	TRBD2	TGTGCCAGCAGCCTCCCTAGCGGAGGGCCCACAGATACGCAGTATTTT	CASSLPSGGPTDTQYF
NA	16	TRBJ2-7	TRBV6-1	TRBD1	TGTGCCAGCGCGACCTCCCGGGACAGAATTCACTACGAGCAGTACTTC	CASATSRDRIHYEQYF
many	18	TRBJ2-3	TRBV28	NA	TGTGCCAGCAGTTTTCCCCTCCGAGGGGCCTCTAGCACAGATACGCAGTATTTT	CASSFPLRGASSTDTQYF
NA	14	TRBJ1-6	TRBV10-3	NA	TGTGCCATCAAAACCAGGGAAGATAATTCACCCCTCCACTTT	CAIKTREDNSPLHF
many	15	TRBJ1-1	TRBV15	NA	TGTGCCACCAGCAGAGACGACATACCGAACACTGAAGCTTTCTTT	CATSRDDIPNTEAFF